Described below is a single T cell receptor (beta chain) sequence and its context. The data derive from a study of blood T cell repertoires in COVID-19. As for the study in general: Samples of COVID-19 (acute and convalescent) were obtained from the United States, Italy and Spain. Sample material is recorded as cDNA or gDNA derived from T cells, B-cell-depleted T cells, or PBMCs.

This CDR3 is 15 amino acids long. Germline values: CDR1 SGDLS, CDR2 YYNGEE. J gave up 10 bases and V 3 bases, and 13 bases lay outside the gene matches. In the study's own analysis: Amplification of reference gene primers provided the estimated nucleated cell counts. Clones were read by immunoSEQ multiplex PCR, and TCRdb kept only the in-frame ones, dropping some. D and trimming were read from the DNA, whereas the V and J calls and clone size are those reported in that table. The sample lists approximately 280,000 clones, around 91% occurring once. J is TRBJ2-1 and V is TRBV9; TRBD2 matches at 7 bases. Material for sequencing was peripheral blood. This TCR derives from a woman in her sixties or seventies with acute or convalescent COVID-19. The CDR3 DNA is TGTGCCAGCAGCGCGGGAGGTCCCCCTTCTGGAGAGCAGTTCTTC. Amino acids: CASSAGGPPSGEQFF.